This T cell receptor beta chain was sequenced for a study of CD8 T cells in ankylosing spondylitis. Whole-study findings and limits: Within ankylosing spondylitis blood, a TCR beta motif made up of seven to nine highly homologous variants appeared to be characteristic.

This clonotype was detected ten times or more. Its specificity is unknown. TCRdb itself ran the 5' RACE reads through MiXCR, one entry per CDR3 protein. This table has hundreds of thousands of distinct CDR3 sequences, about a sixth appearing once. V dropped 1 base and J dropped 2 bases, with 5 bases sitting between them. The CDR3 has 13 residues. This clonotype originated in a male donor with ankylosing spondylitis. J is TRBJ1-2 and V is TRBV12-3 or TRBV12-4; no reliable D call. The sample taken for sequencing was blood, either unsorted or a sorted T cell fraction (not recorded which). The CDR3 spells CASSLGSNYGYTF. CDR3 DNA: TGTGCCAGCAGTTTAGGCAGCAACTATGGCTACACCTTC.